The rows below give T cell receptor beta chains drawn from one sample of a study of shared clonotypes between healthy human individuals. The assay was immunoSEQ multiplex PCR, and TCRdb's table has in-frame clones only and misses some. The sample shows approximately 2.4 million clones, approximately 96% of them seen only once. The sample consisted of naive CD4+ T cells sorted from blood. The receptors come from a man aged 18 to 35 in good health. The CDR3 runs from the conserved cysteine through the conserved F or W. A D gene is named only where the DNA matches it firmly.

D gene,J gene,V gene,CDR3 protein,CDR3 DNA
TRBD2,TRBJ2-2,TRBV5-1,CASSPLAGSNTGELFF,TGCGCCAGCAGCCCACTAGCGGGGTCGAACACCGGGGAGCTGTTTTTT
.,TRBJ2-7,TRBV7-2,CASSSRAYEQYF,TGTGCCAGCAGCTCCCGTGCCTACGAGCAGTACTTC
.,TRBJ1-1,TRBV6-1,CASSDGTLGGTEAFF,TGTGCCAGCAGTGATGGGACACTGGGTGGGACTGAAGCTTTTTTT
.,TRBJ2-1,TRBV2,CASSDPYNEQFF,TGTGCCAGCAGTGACCCTTACAATGAGCAGTTCTTC
TRBD1,TRBJ1-1,TRBV30,CAWTVRQGEAFF,TGTGCCTGGACCGTTCGACAGGGTGAAGCTTTCTTT
.,TRBJ1-5,TRBV30,CAWSVSGEGNQPQHF,TGTGCCTGGAGTGTCTCGGGGGAGGGCAATCAGCCCCAGCATTTT
TRBD1,TRBJ2-3,TRBV5-3,CARSAGTGAPSSTDTQYF,TGTGCCAGAAGCGCGGGGACAGGGGCTCCATCTAGCACAGATACGCAGTATTTT
.,TRBJ2-1,TRBV6-1,CASSTDSPRYNEQFF,TGTGCCAGCAGTACGGACAGTCCCAGATACAATGAGCAGTTCTTC
TRBD2,TRBJ2-5,TRBV29-1,CSDRTSGTETQYF,TGCAGCGACCGGACTAGCGGGACGGAGACCCAGTACTTC
.,TRBJ1-6,TRBV7-9,CASSLEVYNSPLHF,TGTGCCAGCAGCTTAGAGGTTTATAATTCACCCCTCCACTTT
TRBD2,TRBJ2-5,TRBV5-1,CASSWTGTSGGRQETQYF,TGCGCCAGCAGCTGGACCGGGACTAGCGGGGGGCGACAAGAGACCCAGTACTTC
TRBD2,TRBJ2-7,TRBV7-2,CASSQRLAGVYEQYF,TGTGCCAGCAGCCAACGACTAGCGGGGGTTTACGAGCAGTACTTC
.,TRBJ2-2,TRBV5-1,CASSKGPDGTGELFF,TGCGCCAGCAGCAAGGGACCCGATGGCACCGGGGAGCTGTTTTTT
.,TRBJ2-5,TRBV5-1,CASSPGTIGETQYF,TGCGCCAGCAGCCCCGGGACGATAGGAGAGACCCAGTACTTC
.,TRBJ1-4,TRBV19,CASSIAGGREKLFF,TGTGCCAGTAGTATAGCCGGGGGCAGAGAAAAACTGTTTTTT
TRBD2,TRBJ2-3,TRBV6-6,CASSLLAGAVDTQYF,TGTGCCAGCAGTTTACTAGCGGGGGCGGTAGATACGCAGTATTTT
TRBD2,TRBJ2-5,TRBV5-4,CASSRGGLGGPETQYF,TGTGCCAGCAGCCGGGGGGGACTAGGAGGCCCAGAGACCCAGTACTTC
.,TRBJ1-4,TRBV28,CASSLAQRQLFF,TGTGCCAGCAGTTTAGCCCAGCGGCAACTGTTTTTT
TRBD2,TRBJ2-2,TRBV2,CASRGTSGNTGELFF,TGTGCCAGCAGGGGGACTAGCGGGAACACCGGGGAGCTGTTTTTT
.,TRBJ2-7,TRBV5-5,CASSLMSRQIFAYEQYF,TGTGCCAGCAGCCTTATGTCCCGACAGATATTCGCCTACGAGCAGTACTTC
TRBD2,TRBJ2-7,TRBV11-2,CASSSRSGTWGGYEQYF,TGTGCCAGCAGCTCGCGGTCCGGGACCTGGGGGGGCTACGAGCAGTACTTC
.,TRBJ2-5,TRBV19,CASSPNPPTQYF,TGTGCCAGTAGTCCCAACCCCCCGACCCAGTACTTC
.,TRBJ1-5,TRBV6-1,CASTQLPGGQPQHF,TGTGCCAGCACCCAATTACCGGGGGGTCAGCCCCAGCATTTT
.,TRBJ2-7,TRBV11-2,CASSLGSGVGPLGEQYF,TGTGCCAGCAGCTTAGGATCAGGGGTGGGGCCACTAGGCGAGCAGTACTTC
TRBD1,TRBJ1-2,TRBV7-2,CASSPDGTGAILYGYTF,TGTGCCAGCAGCCCCGACGGGACAGGGGCCATCCTCTATGGCTACACCTTC
.,TRBJ2-2,TRBV29-1,CSANRDITGELFF,TGCAGCGCTAACAGAGACATCACCGGGGAGCTGTTTTTT